A single sample is the source of the 5 T cell receptor beta chains below, sequenced in a study of PD-1 blockade in classical Hodgkin lymphoma (dated by TCRdb to 2020 to 2021). Reading the label with the study, this specimen's time point is: cycle 4 day 1 (C4D1), after less than 7 weeks of nivolumab. Every trial patient had relapsed following autologous stem cell transplantation, and prior brentuximab vedotin exposure was what differed among cohorts A, B and C. Library preparation used the immunoSEQ multiplex PCR assay. The table was pulled from immuneACCESS by TCRdb, which kept in-frame rearrangements only. Such tables lose some clones; where checked, under half of the loss comes from unresolved V genes, and the rest has no known cause. In this sample the table shows tens of thousands of clones, about three quarters of which occur a single time. Approximately 35% of the sample is held by the ten biggest clonotypes.

This specimen was peripheral blood mononuclear cells (PBMCs), taken before the fourth cycle of nivolumab. The receptors here all came from a human donor with classical Hodgkin lymphoma.

This clone was seen a few times. The chain has TRBV7-2 and TRBJ2-1; the D gene is possibly TRBD1 (5 bases). CDR1 is SGHTA and CDR2 is FQGNSA in the germline V gene. The V end lost 1 base, the J end lost 10 bases, and 11 bases lay between the germline ends. The CDR3 is 13 amino acids. The CDR3 is CASSLGQGQEQFF. The CDR3 region has the DNA TGTGCCAGCAGCTTAGGTCAGGGTCAGGAGCAGTTCTTC.

The chain recombines TRBV20-1 with TRBJ1-2; unclear D gene. This CDR3 has 11 amino acids. CDR1 is DFQATT and CDR2 is SNEGSKA in the germline V gene (reference sequence). This chain's CDR3 is CSAIPDYGYTF. The CDR3 DNA is TGCAGCGCCATACCCGACTATGGCTACACCTTC.

This clone was recorded a few times. This chain uses TRBV11-1 with TRBJ1-1; D ambiguous. Trimming stripped 1 base from V and 4 bases from J, with 13 bases between. In germline, CDR1 is SGHAT, CDR2 FQDESV (reference sequence). This CDR3 has 15 amino acids. As DNA, the CDR3 is TGTGCCAGCAGCTTAGATCCGGGAGAAGTCACTGAAGCTTTCTTT. It is translated as CASSLDPGEVTEAFF.

The rearrangement joins TRBV27 to TRBJ1-6, with D possibly TRBD1 on 5 matching bases. Germline CDR1 reads MNHEY; CDR2 reads SMNVEV (reference sequence). V lost 6 bases and J 8 bases, leaving 14 bases between the germline ends. The CDR3 is made up of 14 amino acids. CDR3 loop: CASRRGESDSPLHF. The DNA of the CDR3 is TGTGCCAGCAGGAGGGGTGAGTCTGATTCACCCCTCCACTTT.

Regarding this clone: Distinct nucleotide sequences in the sample also encode this CDR3. This chain links TRBV7-8 with TRBJ1-2, with 9 bases fitting TRBD1. The V and J ends lost 2 bases and 5 bases, in that order; junction bases with no gene match: 6. Per the germline V gene, CDR1 is SGHVS and CDR2 is FQNEAQ. The CDR3 is 15 amino acids. In nucleotides, the CDR3 is TGTGCCAGCAGCTTAATGGGACAGGGTCTGTATGGCTACACCTTC. This codes for CASSLMGQGLYGYTF. Supplemented by reference TRBV7-8 and TRBJ1-2, the full variable domain reads GAGVSQSPRYKVAKRGQDVALRCDPISGHVSLFWYQQALGQGPEFLTYFQNEAQLDKSGLPSDRFFAERPEGSVSTLKIQRTQQEDSAVYLCASSLMGQGLYGYTFGSGTRLTVV.